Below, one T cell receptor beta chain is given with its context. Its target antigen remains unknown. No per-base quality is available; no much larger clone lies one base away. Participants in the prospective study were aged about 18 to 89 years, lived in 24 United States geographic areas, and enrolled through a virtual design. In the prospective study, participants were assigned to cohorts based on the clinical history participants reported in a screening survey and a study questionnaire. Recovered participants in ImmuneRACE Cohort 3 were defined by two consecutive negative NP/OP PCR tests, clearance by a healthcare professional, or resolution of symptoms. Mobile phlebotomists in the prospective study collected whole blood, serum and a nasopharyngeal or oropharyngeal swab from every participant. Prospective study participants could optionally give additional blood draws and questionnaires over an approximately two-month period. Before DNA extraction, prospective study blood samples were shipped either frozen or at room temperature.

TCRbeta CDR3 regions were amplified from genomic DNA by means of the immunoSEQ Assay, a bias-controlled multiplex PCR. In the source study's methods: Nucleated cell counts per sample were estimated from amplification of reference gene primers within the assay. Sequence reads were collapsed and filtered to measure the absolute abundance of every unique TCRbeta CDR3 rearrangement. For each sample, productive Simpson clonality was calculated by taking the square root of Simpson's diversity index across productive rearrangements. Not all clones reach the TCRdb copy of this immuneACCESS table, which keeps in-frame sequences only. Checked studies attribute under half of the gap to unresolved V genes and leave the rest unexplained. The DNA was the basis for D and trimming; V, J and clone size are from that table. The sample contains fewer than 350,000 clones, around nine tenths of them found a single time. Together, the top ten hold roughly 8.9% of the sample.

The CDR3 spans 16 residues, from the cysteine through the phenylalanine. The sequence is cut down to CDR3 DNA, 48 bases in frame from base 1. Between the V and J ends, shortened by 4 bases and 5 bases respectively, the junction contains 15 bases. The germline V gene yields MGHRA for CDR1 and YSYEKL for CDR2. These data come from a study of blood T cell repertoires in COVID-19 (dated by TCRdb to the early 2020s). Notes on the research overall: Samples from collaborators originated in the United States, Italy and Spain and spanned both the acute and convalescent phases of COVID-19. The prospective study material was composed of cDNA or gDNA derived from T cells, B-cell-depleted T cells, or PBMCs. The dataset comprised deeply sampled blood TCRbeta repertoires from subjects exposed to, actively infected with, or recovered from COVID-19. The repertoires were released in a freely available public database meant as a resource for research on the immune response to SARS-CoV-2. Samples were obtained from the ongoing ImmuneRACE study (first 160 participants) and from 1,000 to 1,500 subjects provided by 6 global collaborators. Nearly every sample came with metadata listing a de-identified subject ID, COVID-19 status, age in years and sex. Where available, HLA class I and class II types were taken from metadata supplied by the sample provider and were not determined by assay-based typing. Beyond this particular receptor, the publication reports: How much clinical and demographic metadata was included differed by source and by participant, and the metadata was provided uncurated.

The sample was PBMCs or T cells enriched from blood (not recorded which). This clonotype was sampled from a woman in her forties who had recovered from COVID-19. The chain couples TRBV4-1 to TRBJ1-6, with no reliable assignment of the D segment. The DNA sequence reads TGCGCCAGCAGCCGCCTTGAGGGCATCAATAATTCACCCCTCCACTTT. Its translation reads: CASSRLEGINNSPLHF.